The sequence of this T cell receptor beta chain was determined in a study of T cells after yellow fever vaccination. Germline loops: CDR1 SEHNR, CDR2 FQNEAQ (reference sequence). This CDR3 is built from 16 residues. Trimming left V 4 bases short and J 4 bases short, with 20 bases between. In making TCR cDNA, 5'RACE template switching added a universal primer site and UMIs to it. TCRdb itself ran the 5' RACE reads through MiXCR, one entry per CDR3 protein. The sample shows fewer than 350,000 distinct CDR3 sequences, 8.5% to 9% of them seen only once. The chain combines TRBV7-9 with TRBJ2-7, with D possibly matching TRBD2 (5 bases). The TCR comes from a man between 18 and 29 years old who received the YFV17D yellow fever vaccine. The sample here was PBMCs, taken on the day of the first yellow fever vaccination. CDR3 sequence: CASSSITGWESYEQYF. CDR3 nucleotides: TGTGCCAGCAGCTCCATAACCGGTTGGGAGAGTTACGAGCAGTACTTC.